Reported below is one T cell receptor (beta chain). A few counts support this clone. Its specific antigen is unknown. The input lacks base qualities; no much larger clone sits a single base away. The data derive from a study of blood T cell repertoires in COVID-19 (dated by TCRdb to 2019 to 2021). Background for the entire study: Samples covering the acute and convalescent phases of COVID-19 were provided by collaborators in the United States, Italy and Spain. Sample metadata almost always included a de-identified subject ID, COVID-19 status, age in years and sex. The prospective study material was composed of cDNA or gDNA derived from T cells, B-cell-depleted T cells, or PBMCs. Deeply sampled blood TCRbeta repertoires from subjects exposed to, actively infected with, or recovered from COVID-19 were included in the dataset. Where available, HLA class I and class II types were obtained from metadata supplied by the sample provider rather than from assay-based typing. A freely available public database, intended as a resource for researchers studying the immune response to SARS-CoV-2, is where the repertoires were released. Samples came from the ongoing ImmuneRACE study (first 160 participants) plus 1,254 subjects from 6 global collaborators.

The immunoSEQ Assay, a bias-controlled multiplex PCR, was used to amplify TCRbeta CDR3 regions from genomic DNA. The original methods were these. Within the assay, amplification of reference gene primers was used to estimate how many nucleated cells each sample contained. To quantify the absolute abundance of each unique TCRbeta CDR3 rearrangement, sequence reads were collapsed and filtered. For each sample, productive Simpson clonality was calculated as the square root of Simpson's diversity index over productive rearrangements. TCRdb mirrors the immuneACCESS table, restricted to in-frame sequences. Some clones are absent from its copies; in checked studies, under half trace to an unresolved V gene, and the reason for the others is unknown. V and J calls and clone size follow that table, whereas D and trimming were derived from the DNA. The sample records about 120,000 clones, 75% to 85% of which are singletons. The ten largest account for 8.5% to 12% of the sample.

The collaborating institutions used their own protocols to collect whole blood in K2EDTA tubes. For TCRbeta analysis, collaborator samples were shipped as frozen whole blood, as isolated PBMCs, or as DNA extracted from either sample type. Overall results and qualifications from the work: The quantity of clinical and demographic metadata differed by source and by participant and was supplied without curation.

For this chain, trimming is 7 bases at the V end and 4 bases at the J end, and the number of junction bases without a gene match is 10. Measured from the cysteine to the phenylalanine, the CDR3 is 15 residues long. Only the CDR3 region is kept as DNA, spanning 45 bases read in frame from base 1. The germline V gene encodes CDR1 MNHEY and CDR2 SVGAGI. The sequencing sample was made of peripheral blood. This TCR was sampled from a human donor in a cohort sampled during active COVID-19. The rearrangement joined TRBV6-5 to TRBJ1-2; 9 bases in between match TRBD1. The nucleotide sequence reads TGTGCCAGCACCTCAGAGACAGGGGGACTCTATGGCTACACCTTC. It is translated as CASTSETGGLYGYTF.